This T cell receptor (beta chain) was recorded in a study of blood T cell repertoires in COVID-19. Study-level information: The United States, Italy and Spain provided the acute and convalescent COVID-19 samples. Nucleic acid was either cDNA or gDNA, and it came from T cells, B-cell-depleted T cells, or PBMCs.

Original methodology: Using reference gene primer amplification, nucleated cell counts were estimated. The data were produced by immunoSEQ multiplex PCR, yet TCRdb's version contains in-frame clones alone and is incomplete. The V and J calls and clone size come from that table; D and trimming were worked out from the DNA. The table has about 59,000 clones, 65% to 80% seen once; the top ten hold 3% to 3.5%. The junction had 8 bases not matched to a gene; V was cut back by 4 bases and J by 5 bases. Germline V lookup: CDR1 SGHNT, CDR2 YYREEE (reference sequence). This CDR3 is built from 14 residues. Sequencing was carried out using peripheral blood. This TCR was sampled from a man aged 60 to 75 with acute or convalescent COVID-19. The chain carries TRBV5-4 and TRBJ2-5, with 7 positions matching TRBD1. The CDR3: CASSRGQRGETQYF. The CDR3 DNA reads as TGTGCCAGCAGCAGGGGACAGAGGGGGGAGACCCAGTACTTC.